This T cell receptor beta chain came from a study of blood T cells in healthy people across ages. The study, taken as a whole, reports: Among T cells, TCR beta diversity per million cells dropped roughly linearly as age rose. More naive CD4+ cells and higher diversity marked long-lived donors relative to aged donors. Possibly, changes in expanded clonotypes were confounded because donor CMV status was unknown.

As to this clonotype: The target antigen is unknown.

CDR1 is MDHEN, CDR2 SYDVKM, per germline. The CDR3 sequence is 18 residues long. V dropped 1 base and J dropped 1 base, with 19 bases sitting between them. Drawn from each donor were 8.5 to 10 milliliters of peripheral blood. Alongside a J-beta primer mix, a sample-barcoded 5' primer served in a second PCR lasting about 7 to 12 cycles. TCRdb ran MiXCR on the 5' RACE reads and lists one entry per CDR3 protein. Of under 2,000,000 distinct CDR3 sequences listed, about 50% were seen once; the top ten hold roughly 2%. The gene calls are TRBV28 and TRBJ1-1, with a weak D call TRBD1 (5 bases). The material sequenced was blood. The TCR sequence derives from a woman aged 40 to 50 in good health. The CDR3 region is CASSLYGGGGGQNTEAFF. The CDR3 coding sequence is TGTGCCAGCAGTTTATATGGCGGGGGGGGAGGACAGAACACTGAAGCTTTCTTT.